Below, 8 T cell receptor beta chains from the same sample are listed, as sequenced in a study of OX40 agonist ivuxolimab in advanced cancers. The library was obtained by the immunoSEQ multiplex PCR assay. The immuneACCESS repertoire file appears here via TCRdb, limited to in-frame rearrangements. These files lack a portion of the clones; in checked studies, under half of the deficit traces to unresolved V genes, and the cause of the others is not known. This sample lists about 83,000 clones; around 84% were detected once. The top ten hold around 7.5% of the sample. The sample here was CD4+ or CD8+ T cells sorted from blood, taken in a trial of the OX40 agonist ivuxolimab. These receptors originate from an adult with an advanced solid tumor such as melanoma, head and neck, liver or kidney cancer.

The chain uses TRBV7-2 and TRBJ2-3; 10 bases agree with TRBD1. CDR3 length: 16 residues. The J segment lost 2 bases and the V segment lost 4 bases, leaving 6 bases of the junction unmatched. The V gene's germline CDR1 is SGHTA and CDR2 FQGNSA. CDR3 region: CASSYLTGGPTDTQYF. In DNA, the CDR3 is TGTGCCAGCAGCTACCTGACAGGGGGCCCCACAGATACGCAGTATTTT.

The chain joins TRBV6-1 to TRBJ2-3; D is uncertain. The CDR3 runs 13 residues. The germline CDR1 and CDR2 sequences are MNHNS and SASEGT. The germline V and J ends were trimmed by 6 bases and 0 bases, with 7 bases remaining between them. In DNA, the CDR3 is TGTGCCAGCAGGGTTTCTAGCACAGATACGCAGTATTTT. Protein product: CASRVSSTDTQYF.

The chain recombines TRBV11-2 with TRBJ1-1; D uncertain. This CDR3 region has 13 residues. CDR1 and CDR2 (germline): SGHAT, FQNNGV. Trimming left V 3 bases short and J 5 bases short, with 10 bases between. CDR3 nucleotides: TGTGCCAGCAGCTTCGATGGGTGGACTGAAGCTTTCTTT. Translated: CASSFDGWTEAFF.

The chain couples TRBV7-8 to TRBJ1-5; D is unclear. Trimming took 5 bases from V and 1 from J, leaving 6 bases between them. The CDR3 loop spans 13 amino acids. Germline V lookup: CDR1 SGHVS, CDR2 FQNEAQ. The DNA for the CDR3 is TGTGCCAGCAGCCTGGACAGCAATCAGCCCCAGCATTTT. Protein product: CASSLDSNQPQHF.

The chain employs TRBV9 and TRBJ2-7, with 7 positions matching TRBD1. Germline V gene lookup returns CDR1 SGDLS and CDR2 YYNGEE. This CDR3 has 14 residues. V was pared by 5 bases and J by 7 bases, with 12 bases of the junction left unmatched. Here the CDR3 DNA reads TGTGCCAGCAGTTCGCAACAGGGGACCTGGGAGCAGTACTTC. Translating it yields CASSSQQGTWEQYF. The full variable domain, with the rest looked up from reference TRBV9 and TRBJ2-7, is DSGVTQTPKHLITATGQRVTLRCSPRSGDLSVYWYQQSLDQGLQFLIQYYNGEERAKGNILERFSAQQFPDLHSELNLSSLELGDSALYFCASSSQQGTWEQYFGPGTRLTVT.

The chain links TRBV6-6 to TRBJ1-1, with no clear D. Germline CDR1 and CDR2: MNHNY and SVGAGI (reference sequence). The CDR3 is made up of 14 amino acids. V lost 7 bases and J 2 bases, leaving 14 bases between the germline ends. The CDR3 here is CASIEGGFNTEAFF. The DNA of the CDR3 is TGTGCCAGCATCGAGGGAGGTTTTAACACTGAAGCTTTCTTT.

The rearrangement links TRBV5-8 to TRBJ2-5; tentatively, D is TRBD2 (5 bases). Deletions cut 1 base from V and 2 bases from J, with 12 bases between. Germline CDR1 reads SGHTS; CDR2 reads YDEGEE. This CDR3 spans 15 amino acids. CDR3 region: CASSLNLGRQETQYF. DNA for the CDR3: TGTGCCAGCAGCTTGAACCTGGGGAGACAAGAGACCCAGTACTTC.

The rearrangement joins TRBV6-6 to TRBJ2-3, with 9 nucleotides matching TRBD2. Unmatched junction bases numbered 3, after V lost 0 bases and J lost 5 bases. The CDR3 loop spans 15 amino acids. Germline lookup yields CDR1 MNHNY and CDR2 SVGAGI (reference sequence). This chain's CDR3 is CASSYSGLAGDTQYF. For the CDR3, the DNA is TGTGCCAGCAGTTACTCGGGACTAGCCGGAGATACGCAGTATTTT.